This T cell receptor (beta chain) was sequenced for a study of T-cell memory formation after mild COVID-19. About the study: Largely, TCR clusters stayed within a single donor. Overall study results and limits: Most CD4+ clones that shrank were in CM and EM, while CD8+ ones turned up in EMRA.

Comments on this clonotype: The target antigen is unknown.

TCRdb independently ran MiXCR on the 5' RACE reads; one entry per CDR3 protein. The data contain hundreds of thousands of distinct CDR3 sequences, about 20% of them singletons. CDR3 length equals 15 residues. Trimming left V 1 base short and J 4 bases short, with 12 bases between. Germline V CDR1 and CDR2: SGHDT, YYEEEE. Sequencing input: PBMCs or a T cell subset sorted from them (not recorded which). The clonotype comes from an adult woman who had mild COVID-19 (a few samples of this study predate the infection). Cell type and time point are not known. The rearrangement uses TRBV5-6 and TRBJ2-1, with a possible D match to TRBD2 (5 bases). The CDR3 region is CASSLRADTYNEQFF. As DNA, the CDR3 is TGTGCCAGCAGCTTGCGAGCGGATACGTACAATGAGCAGTTCTTC.